This T cell receptor beta chain was identified during a study of shared clonotypes between healthy human individuals. TCRdb keeps only in-frame clones here, not all; method: immunoSEQ multiplex PCR. The sample yields over a million clones, about 74% seen once. V was shortened by 0 bases and J by 7 bases, with 13 bases between the two germline ends. Looked up from germline, CDR1 is SGHRS and CDR2 is YFSETQ. This CDR3 is 14 amino acids long. This receptor was obtained from a man between 18 and 35 years old in good health. The source material was memory CD4+ T cells sorted from blood. The subset denotes: CD45RA-negative fraction. This rearrangement joins TRBV5-1 to TRBJ1-2; D might be TRBD1 (5 bases). CDR3 residues: CASSLEGEIGGYTF. The CDR3 region has the DNA TGCGCCAGCAGCTTGGAAGGGGAAATCGGTGGCTACACCTTC.